The present T cell receptor beta chain was sequenced within a study of cytomegalovirus exposure and HLA in healthy donors. The V and J ends lost 4 bases and 3 bases, in that order; junction bases with no gene match: 10. CDR3 length equals 15 residues. Germline-derived CDR1 and CDR2 are SGHRS and YFSETQ. Donors were ostensibly healthy at sampling, although undocumented immune exposures were probable. 60 Vbeta and 13 Jbeta primers were used in PCR. TCRdb keeps only in-frame clones here, not all; method: immunoSEQ multiplex PCR. The table shows about 160,000 clones, with 70% to 80% occurring only once. Sequencing was done on a sample of PBMCs. The TCR sequence derives from a man aged 35-49 years in good health and CMV-seronegative. This rearrangement joins TRBV5-1 to TRBJ2-7, with 7 positions matching TRBD2. Here the CDR3 reads CASSVTAGTLYEQYF. CDR3 nucleotides: TGCGCCAGCAGCGTGACAGCGGGGACCCTCTACGAGCAGTACTTC.